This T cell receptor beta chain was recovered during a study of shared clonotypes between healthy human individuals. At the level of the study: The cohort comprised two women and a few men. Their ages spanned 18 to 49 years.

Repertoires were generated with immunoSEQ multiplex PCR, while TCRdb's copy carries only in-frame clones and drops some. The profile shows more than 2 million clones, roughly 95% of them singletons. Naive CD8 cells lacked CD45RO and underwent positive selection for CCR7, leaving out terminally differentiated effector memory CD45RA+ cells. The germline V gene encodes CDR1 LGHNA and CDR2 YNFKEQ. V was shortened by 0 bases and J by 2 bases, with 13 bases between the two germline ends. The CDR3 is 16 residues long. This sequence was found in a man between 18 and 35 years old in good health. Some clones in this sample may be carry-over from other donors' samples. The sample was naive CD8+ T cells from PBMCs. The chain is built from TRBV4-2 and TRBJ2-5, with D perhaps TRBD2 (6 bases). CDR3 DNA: TGTGCCAGCAGCCAAGAAGTCCTGGGACTGCAAGAGACCCAGTACTTC. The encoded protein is CASSQEVLGLQETQYF.